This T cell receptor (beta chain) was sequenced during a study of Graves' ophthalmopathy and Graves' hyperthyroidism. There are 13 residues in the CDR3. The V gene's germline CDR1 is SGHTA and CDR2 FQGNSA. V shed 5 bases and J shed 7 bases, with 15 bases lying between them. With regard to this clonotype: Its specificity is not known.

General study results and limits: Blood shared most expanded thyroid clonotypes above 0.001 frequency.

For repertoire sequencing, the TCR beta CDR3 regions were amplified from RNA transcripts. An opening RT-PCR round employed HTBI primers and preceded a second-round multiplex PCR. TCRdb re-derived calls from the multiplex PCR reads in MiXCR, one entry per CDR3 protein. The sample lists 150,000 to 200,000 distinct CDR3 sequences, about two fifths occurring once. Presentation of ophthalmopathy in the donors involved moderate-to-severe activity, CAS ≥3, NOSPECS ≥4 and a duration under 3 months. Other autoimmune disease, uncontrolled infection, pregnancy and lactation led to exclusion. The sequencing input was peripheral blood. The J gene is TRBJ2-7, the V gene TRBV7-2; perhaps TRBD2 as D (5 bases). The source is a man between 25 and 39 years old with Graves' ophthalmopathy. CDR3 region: CASSTGNSGEQYF. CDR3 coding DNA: TGTGCCAGCAGCACGGGGAACTCTGGTGAGCAGTACTTC.